The 9 T cell receptor beta chains listed next were all sequenced from one sample in a study of identical twins. A single record per CDR3 protein comes from TCRdb applying MiXCR to the 5' RACE reads. The table has 500,000 to 600,000 distinct CDR3 sequences, 20% to 25% seen once; the top ten hold 0.75% to 0.95%. These data were also filed under a second study, of T cells expressing NK-cell markers.

Material: CD4+ T cells sorted from blood. The receptor set was obtained from a woman under 30 in good health.

The chain has TRBV20-1 and TRBJ2-2; possibly TRBD2 for D (5 bases). Germline CDR1 and CDR2: DFQATT and SNEGSKA (reference sequence). This CDR3 has 12 amino acids. V was trimmed by 3 bases and J by 4 bases, leaving 6 bases between them. The CDR3 DNA reads as TGCAGTGCTAGGGACTCCACCGGGGAGCTGTTTTTT. It specifies CSARDSTGELFF.

In its sample, this clonotype was seen a few times. This chain connects TRBV20-1 to TRBJ2-3; 7 nucleotides match TRBD1. The V gene end was trimmed by 4 bases and the J gene end by 3 bases; junction bases not matched to a gene: 7. The CDR3 is made up of 14 amino acids. The germline CDR1 and CDR2 sequences are DFQATT and SNEGSKA (reference sequence). The CDR3 DNA reads as TGCAGTGCTATCCGGGACAGAGGAACAGATACGCAGTATTTT. Its translation: CSAIRDRGTDTQYF.

The chain employs TRBV30 and TRBJ2-5; D remains unclear. CDR3 length equals 11 residues. Germline V gene lookup returns CDR1 GTSNPN and CDR2 SVGIG (reference sequence). Trimming took off 3 bases at V and 5 bases at J, with 7 bases between the two ends. In nucleotides, the CDR3 is TGTGCCTGGAGGGCGCCGGAGACCCAGTACTTC. Its translation: CAWRAPETQYF.

The CDR3 spells CASGPRGGSYEQYF. The DNA for the CDR3 is TGTGCCAGCGGCCCCCGAGGGGGTTCCTACGAGCAGTACTTC. V is TRBV5-5 and J is TRBJ2-7; possible D gene TRBD1, 6 bases. The CDR3 covers 14 residues. The V gene lost 7 bases and the J gene lost 1 base, with 15 bases spanning the gap. Looked up from germline, CDR1 is SGHKS and CDR2 is YYEKEE (reference sequence).

The genes are TRBV7-2 and TRBJ2-2; 9 bases align to TRBD2. The CDR3 is 15 amino acids. Germline V lookup: CDR1 SGHTA, CDR2 FQGNSA. Losses at the gene ends were 5 bases for V and 1 base for J; bases not matched to a gene: 2. The chain's CDR3 is CASSPSGMNTGELFF. The CDR3 nucleotides read TGTGCCAGCAGCCCTAGCGGGATGAACACCGGGGAGCTGTTTTTT.

This clonotype has ten or more counts. The rearrangement uses TRBV12-3 or TRBV12-4 and TRBJ2-1, with D tentatively TRBD1 or TRBD2 (5 bases each). Trimming pared 7 bases from V and 8 bases from J, leaving 21 bases between. This CDR3 spans 15 amino acids. The CDR3 here is CASTLSGRGSDEQFF. The CDR3 DNA reads TGTGCCAGCACCCTTTCGGGACGCGGGTCGGATGAGCAGTTCTTC.

This chain connects TRBV20-1 to TRBJ2-1; 11 bases match TRBD2. CDR3 length: 20 amino acids. The junction had 18 bases not matched to a gene; V was cut back by 1 base and J by 4 bases. The germline V gene encodes CDR1 DFQATT and CDR2 SNEGSKA (reference sequence). In DNA form, the CDR3 reads TGCAGTGCTAGAGCCCTAGTTTTAGGCTCTAGCGGGAGGTCGTACAATGAGCAGTTCTTC. Protein: CSARALVLGSSGRSYNEQFF.

The genes are TRBV21-1 and TRBJ2-3; TRBD1, the table's D call, was not compared with the DNA. TRBV21-1 is recorded as a pseudogene. The CDR3 covers 18 residues. The CDR3, as DNA: TGTGCCAGCAGCATTAACTATCAGGGACGAACTAGCACAGATACGCAGTATTTT. Translated: CASSINYQGRTSTDTQYF.

This clonotype was counted at least ten times. The V call is TRBV10-3, the J call TRBJ2-7; D may be TRBD1 (6 bases). V lost 3 bases to trimming and J lost 2 bases, with 14 bases between them. The CDR3 contains 15 residues. From germline, CDR1 is ENHRY and CDR2 SYGVKD. CDR3 amino acids: CAISENRDTPYEQYF. The DNA for the CDR3 is TGTGCCATCAGTGAAAACCGGGACACCCCCTACGAGCAGTACTTC.